This T cell receptor beta chain was sequenced for a study of metastatic and nonmetastatic thyroid tumors. V dropped 1 base and J dropped 6 bases, with 10 bases sitting between them. The CDR3 contains 12 residues. Germline loops: CDR1 DFQATT, CDR2 SNEGSKA (reference sequence). Original processing methods: Variation in CDR3 across clinicopathological groups served as the basis for constructing a distant-metastasis classifier in papillary thyroid cancer. TCRdb used MiXCR to call clones anew from the PCR reads. The V and J calls follow TCRdb's processing rather than the paper's. This table holds approximately 31,000 clones, 25% to 35% found once. Patients had received no treatment of any kind before thyroid surgery.

The rearrangement links TRBV20-1 to TRBJ2-7; tentative D call: TRBD2 (6 bases). Sequencing was done on a sample of blood. This TCR came from a female donor with papillary thyroid cancer or a benign thyroid nodule (not recorded which). Some clones in this sample may be carry-over from other donors' samples. The DNA for the CDR3 is TGCAGTGCTAGAGCCCGGAGGGTCGAGCAGTACTTC. It encodes CSARARRVEQYF.